This T cell receptor beta chain originates from a study of cytomegalovirus exposure and HLA in healthy donors. Whole-study results and caveats: The listing of 150 to 200 TCR beta chains classed them as cytomegalovirus-associated.

The CDR3 covers 14 residues. Germline V CDR1 and CDR2: MGHDK, SYGVNS. Trimming stripped 2 bases from V and 0 bases from J, with 4 bases between. As concerns this clone: The antigen is not known.

The donors belonged to the approximately 120-subject validation cohort, separate from the roughly 600-subject first cohort. Here immunoSEQ multiplex PCR was the method, and the copy in TCRdb shows in-frame clones only, minus some. The sample yields about 200,000 clones, 84% seen once. This rearrangement joins TRBV25-1 to TRBJ1-4; D not certain. The TCR sequence derives from a woman in her twenties or thirties in good health and CMV-seropositive. Sample: PBMCs. CDR3 region: CASSEAATNEKLFF. The CDR3 nucleotides read TGTGCCAGCAGTGAAGCAGCAACTAATGAAAAACTGTTTTTT. Full variable domain (rest looked up from reference TRBV25-1 and TRBJ1-4): EADIYQTPRYLVIGTGKKITLECSQTMGHDKMYWYQQDPGMELHLIHYSYGVNSTEKGDLSSESTVSRIRTEHFPLTLESARPSHTSQYLCASSEAATNEKLFFGSGTQLSVL.